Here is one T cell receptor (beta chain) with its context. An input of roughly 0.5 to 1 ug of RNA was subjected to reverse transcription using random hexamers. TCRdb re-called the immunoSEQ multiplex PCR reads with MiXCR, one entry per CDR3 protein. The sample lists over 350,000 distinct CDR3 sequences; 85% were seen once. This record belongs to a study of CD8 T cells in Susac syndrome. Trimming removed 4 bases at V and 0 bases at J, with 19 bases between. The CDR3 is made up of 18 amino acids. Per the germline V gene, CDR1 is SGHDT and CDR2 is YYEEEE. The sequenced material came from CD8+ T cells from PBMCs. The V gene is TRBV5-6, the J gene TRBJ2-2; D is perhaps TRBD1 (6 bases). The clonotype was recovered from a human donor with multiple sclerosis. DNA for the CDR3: TGTGCCAGCAGCCTACAGATGGGGGCGTATGCGAACACCGGGGAGCTGTTTTTT. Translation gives CASSLQMGAYANTGELFF.